This T cell receptor beta chain was identified during a study of cytomegalovirus exposure and HLA in healthy donors. About the research overall: Caucasian-associated ancestry cluster membership applied to approximately 81% of approximately 400 genotyped donors. Study-level results: Listed as cytomegalovirus-associated were 150 to 200 TCR beta chains. No immune exposure information besides CMV serostatus was available. Later on, an analysis found that several of the most significant clusters appeared to be linked to common viral pathogens, which included parvovirus B19.

The table lists this clone with a count of one. The antigen remains undetermined. PCR amplification relied on 60 Vbeta primers (plus 13 Jbeta primers). Here immunoSEQ multiplex PCR was the method, and the copy in TCRdb shows in-frame clones only, minus some. The table includes tens of thousands of clones, around three quarters detected once. The germline V gene encodes CDR1 SGHVS and CDR2 FNYEAQ. V lost 5 bases to trimming and J lost 3 bases; unmatched junction nucleotides: 4. The CDR3 runs to 14 residues. The chain recombines TRBV7-6 with TRBJ2-3, with 8 bases identical to TRBD1. Sequenced input: PBMCs. The clonotype originates from a woman aged 40 to 49 in good health and CMV-seropositive. This CDR3 reads CASSLQGETDTQYF. The CDR3 DNA is TGTGCCAGCAGCCTACAGGGGGAGACAGATACGCAGTATTTT.